This T cell receptor (beta chain) was sequenced for a study of blood T cell repertoires in COVID-19. Across the whole study: T cells, B-cell-depleted T cells, or PBMCs provided the cDNA or gDNA that served as material.

A note on this clone: Other DNA sequences in the sample encode the same CDR3.

Generated by immunoSEQ multiplex PCR, the TCRdb table keeps only in-frame clones and is missing some. There are some 58,000 clones in the sample; roughly 77% occur only once, and around a third lies in the top ten. V shed 10 bases, J shed 14 bases, and the junction held 26 bases outside the gene matches. Germline V lookup: CDR1 SGHKS, CDR2 YYEKEE (reference sequence). This CDR3 has 16 residues. V usage is TRBV5-5 and J usage is TRBJ2-3, with 9 positions matching TRBD2. The receptor was derived from a man between 60 and 70 years old with COVID-19, enrolled during active disease. The sequencing sample was made of peripheral blood. The chain's CDR3 is CAPSLGGGGRALPGYF. In nucleotides, the CDR3 is TGTGCCCCCAGCTTGGGCGGGGGGGGGAGGGCCCTCCCTGGGTATTTT.